This T cell receptor beta chain is from a study of blood T cell repertoires in COVID-19. Using immunoSEQ multiplex PCR, the repertoire was profiled, and TCRdb retains in-frame clones only, with some absent. The data contain 100,000 to 150,000 clones, 92% of them singletons. Germline CDR1 is ENHRY and CDR2 is SYGVKD. V shed 0 bases and J shed 0 bases, with 8 bases lying between them. The CDR3 has 15 amino acids. The source material was peripheral blood. The chain has TRBV10-3 and TRBJ1-2; a weak D match, TRBD1 (5 bases). This clonotype was obtained from a man aged 50 to 60 with COVID-19, enrolled during active disease. CDR3 in DNA: TGTGCCATCAGTGAGTCAACAGGTGCTAACTATGGCTACACCTTC. This translates into CAISESTGANYGYTF.